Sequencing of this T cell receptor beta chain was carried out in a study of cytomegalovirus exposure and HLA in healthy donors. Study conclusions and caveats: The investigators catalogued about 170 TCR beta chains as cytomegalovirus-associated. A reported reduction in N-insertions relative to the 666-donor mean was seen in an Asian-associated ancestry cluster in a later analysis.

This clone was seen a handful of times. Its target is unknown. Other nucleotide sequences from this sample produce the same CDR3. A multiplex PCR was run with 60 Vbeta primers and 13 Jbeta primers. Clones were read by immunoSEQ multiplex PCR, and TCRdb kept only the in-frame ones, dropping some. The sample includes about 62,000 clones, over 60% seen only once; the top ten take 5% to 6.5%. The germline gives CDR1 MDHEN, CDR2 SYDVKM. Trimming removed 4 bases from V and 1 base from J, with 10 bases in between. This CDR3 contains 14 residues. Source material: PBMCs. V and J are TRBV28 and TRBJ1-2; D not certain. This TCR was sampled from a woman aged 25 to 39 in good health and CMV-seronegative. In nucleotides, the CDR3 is TGTGCCAGCAGTTCCTCCCCCCTTAACTATGGCTACACCTTC. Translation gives CASSSSPLNYGYTF.